This T cell receptor (beta chain) emerged from a study of response to subunit inactivated influenza vaccine. This clonotype was seen a few times. Its antigen is unknown. From the RT-PCR reads, TCRdb called clonotypes with MiXCR, one entry per CDR3 protein. The sample yields about 500,000 distinct CDR3 sequences, 16% seen once. Study-wide points: There was a suggestion from the authors that each seasonal influenza vaccination recruits few new T cells.

Deletions cut 9 bases from V and 0 bases from J, with 14 bases between. This CDR3 spans 14 amino acids. CDR1 LNHDA and CDR2 SQIVND come from the germline V gene (reference sequence). Material: CD4+ T cells sorted from PBMCs, obtained approximately 25 months after vaccination. The sequence was collected from a man between 50 and 75 years old who received an inactivated influenza vaccine. The chain combines TRBV19 with TRBJ1-2, with D perhaps TRBD1 (5 bases). The CDR3 is CASQVGAANYGYTF. CDR3 DNA sequence: TGTGCCAGCCAAGTTGGGGCAGCTAACTATGGCTACACCTTC.